This T cell receptor beta chain was found in a study of blood T cell repertoires in COVID-19 (dated by TCRdb to the early 2020s). Study-level background: The collaborator samples originated in the United States, Italy and Spain and spanned the acute and convalescent phases of COVID-19. Samples were obtained from the ongoing ImmuneRACE study (first 160 participants) and from about 1,300 subjects provided by 6 global collaborators. Subjects who had been exposed to COVID-19, were actively infected with it, or had recovered from it provided the deeply sampled blood TCRbeta repertoires that made up the dataset. A de-identified subject ID, COVID-19 status, age in years and sex were almost always included in the sample metadata. The prospective study material was composed of cDNA or gDNA derived from T cells, B-cell-depleted T cells, or PBMCs. Where available, HLA class I and class II types were taken from metadata supplied by the sample provider and were not determined by assay-based typing. The repertoires were made available in a free public database intended to serve as a resource for research on the immune response to SARS-CoV-2.

On this clone itself: Its specific antigen is unknown. The sample holds no much larger clone one base away, and base qualities are not on file.

The investigation overall reported the following: The amount of clinical and demographic metadata varied by source and participant and was provided uncurated.

TCRbeta CDR3 regions were amplified from genomic DNA by means of the immunoSEQ Assay, a bias-controlled multiplex PCR. Per the original workflow: Within the assay, amplification of reference gene primers was used to estimate how many nucleated cells each sample contained. Sequence reads were collapsed and filtered to measure the absolute abundance of every unique TCRbeta CDR3 rearrangement. For each sample, productive Simpson clonality was calculated as the square root of Simpson's diversity index over productive rearrangements. Here the immuneACCESS table is served through TCRdb, limited to in-frame sequences with V and J called. Missing clones are a known gap in these copies; in checked studies unresolved V genes cover under half, and the rest lacks a known reason. That table is the source of V, J and clone size, and D and trimming were worked out from the DNA. This sample gives about 160,000 clones in total; roughly 85% of them show up just once. The ten largest clonotypes hold less than 6.5% of the sample.

One collaborating source in Seattle enrolled patients during active infection and followed them longitudinally through the course of disease. Whole blood was collected in K2EDTA tubes by collaborating institutions according to the institutions' own protocols. For TCRbeta analysis, collaborators shipped samples as frozen whole blood, isolated PBMCs, or DNA extracted from either of those sample types. The CDR3 contains 14 residues, cysteine and phenylalanine counted. Only the CDR3 portion is preserved as DNA: 42 bases, with reading frame beginning at the first base. The germline V gene specifies MGHRA as CDR1 and YSYEKL as CDR2. Compared with germline, V lacks 4 bases and J lacks 5 bases; bases without a gene match: 4.

This sequence originates from a woman aged 50 to 65 with COVID-19, enrolled during active disease. Sequenced sample: peripheral blood. The rearranged chain carries TRBV4-1 and TRBJ2-2, and TRBD2 matches 7 of the central bases. The CDR3 reads as follows: CASSLGGITGELFF. In nucleotide form, the sequence is TGCGCCAGCAGCCTCGGGGGGATAACCGGGGAGCTGTTTTTT.